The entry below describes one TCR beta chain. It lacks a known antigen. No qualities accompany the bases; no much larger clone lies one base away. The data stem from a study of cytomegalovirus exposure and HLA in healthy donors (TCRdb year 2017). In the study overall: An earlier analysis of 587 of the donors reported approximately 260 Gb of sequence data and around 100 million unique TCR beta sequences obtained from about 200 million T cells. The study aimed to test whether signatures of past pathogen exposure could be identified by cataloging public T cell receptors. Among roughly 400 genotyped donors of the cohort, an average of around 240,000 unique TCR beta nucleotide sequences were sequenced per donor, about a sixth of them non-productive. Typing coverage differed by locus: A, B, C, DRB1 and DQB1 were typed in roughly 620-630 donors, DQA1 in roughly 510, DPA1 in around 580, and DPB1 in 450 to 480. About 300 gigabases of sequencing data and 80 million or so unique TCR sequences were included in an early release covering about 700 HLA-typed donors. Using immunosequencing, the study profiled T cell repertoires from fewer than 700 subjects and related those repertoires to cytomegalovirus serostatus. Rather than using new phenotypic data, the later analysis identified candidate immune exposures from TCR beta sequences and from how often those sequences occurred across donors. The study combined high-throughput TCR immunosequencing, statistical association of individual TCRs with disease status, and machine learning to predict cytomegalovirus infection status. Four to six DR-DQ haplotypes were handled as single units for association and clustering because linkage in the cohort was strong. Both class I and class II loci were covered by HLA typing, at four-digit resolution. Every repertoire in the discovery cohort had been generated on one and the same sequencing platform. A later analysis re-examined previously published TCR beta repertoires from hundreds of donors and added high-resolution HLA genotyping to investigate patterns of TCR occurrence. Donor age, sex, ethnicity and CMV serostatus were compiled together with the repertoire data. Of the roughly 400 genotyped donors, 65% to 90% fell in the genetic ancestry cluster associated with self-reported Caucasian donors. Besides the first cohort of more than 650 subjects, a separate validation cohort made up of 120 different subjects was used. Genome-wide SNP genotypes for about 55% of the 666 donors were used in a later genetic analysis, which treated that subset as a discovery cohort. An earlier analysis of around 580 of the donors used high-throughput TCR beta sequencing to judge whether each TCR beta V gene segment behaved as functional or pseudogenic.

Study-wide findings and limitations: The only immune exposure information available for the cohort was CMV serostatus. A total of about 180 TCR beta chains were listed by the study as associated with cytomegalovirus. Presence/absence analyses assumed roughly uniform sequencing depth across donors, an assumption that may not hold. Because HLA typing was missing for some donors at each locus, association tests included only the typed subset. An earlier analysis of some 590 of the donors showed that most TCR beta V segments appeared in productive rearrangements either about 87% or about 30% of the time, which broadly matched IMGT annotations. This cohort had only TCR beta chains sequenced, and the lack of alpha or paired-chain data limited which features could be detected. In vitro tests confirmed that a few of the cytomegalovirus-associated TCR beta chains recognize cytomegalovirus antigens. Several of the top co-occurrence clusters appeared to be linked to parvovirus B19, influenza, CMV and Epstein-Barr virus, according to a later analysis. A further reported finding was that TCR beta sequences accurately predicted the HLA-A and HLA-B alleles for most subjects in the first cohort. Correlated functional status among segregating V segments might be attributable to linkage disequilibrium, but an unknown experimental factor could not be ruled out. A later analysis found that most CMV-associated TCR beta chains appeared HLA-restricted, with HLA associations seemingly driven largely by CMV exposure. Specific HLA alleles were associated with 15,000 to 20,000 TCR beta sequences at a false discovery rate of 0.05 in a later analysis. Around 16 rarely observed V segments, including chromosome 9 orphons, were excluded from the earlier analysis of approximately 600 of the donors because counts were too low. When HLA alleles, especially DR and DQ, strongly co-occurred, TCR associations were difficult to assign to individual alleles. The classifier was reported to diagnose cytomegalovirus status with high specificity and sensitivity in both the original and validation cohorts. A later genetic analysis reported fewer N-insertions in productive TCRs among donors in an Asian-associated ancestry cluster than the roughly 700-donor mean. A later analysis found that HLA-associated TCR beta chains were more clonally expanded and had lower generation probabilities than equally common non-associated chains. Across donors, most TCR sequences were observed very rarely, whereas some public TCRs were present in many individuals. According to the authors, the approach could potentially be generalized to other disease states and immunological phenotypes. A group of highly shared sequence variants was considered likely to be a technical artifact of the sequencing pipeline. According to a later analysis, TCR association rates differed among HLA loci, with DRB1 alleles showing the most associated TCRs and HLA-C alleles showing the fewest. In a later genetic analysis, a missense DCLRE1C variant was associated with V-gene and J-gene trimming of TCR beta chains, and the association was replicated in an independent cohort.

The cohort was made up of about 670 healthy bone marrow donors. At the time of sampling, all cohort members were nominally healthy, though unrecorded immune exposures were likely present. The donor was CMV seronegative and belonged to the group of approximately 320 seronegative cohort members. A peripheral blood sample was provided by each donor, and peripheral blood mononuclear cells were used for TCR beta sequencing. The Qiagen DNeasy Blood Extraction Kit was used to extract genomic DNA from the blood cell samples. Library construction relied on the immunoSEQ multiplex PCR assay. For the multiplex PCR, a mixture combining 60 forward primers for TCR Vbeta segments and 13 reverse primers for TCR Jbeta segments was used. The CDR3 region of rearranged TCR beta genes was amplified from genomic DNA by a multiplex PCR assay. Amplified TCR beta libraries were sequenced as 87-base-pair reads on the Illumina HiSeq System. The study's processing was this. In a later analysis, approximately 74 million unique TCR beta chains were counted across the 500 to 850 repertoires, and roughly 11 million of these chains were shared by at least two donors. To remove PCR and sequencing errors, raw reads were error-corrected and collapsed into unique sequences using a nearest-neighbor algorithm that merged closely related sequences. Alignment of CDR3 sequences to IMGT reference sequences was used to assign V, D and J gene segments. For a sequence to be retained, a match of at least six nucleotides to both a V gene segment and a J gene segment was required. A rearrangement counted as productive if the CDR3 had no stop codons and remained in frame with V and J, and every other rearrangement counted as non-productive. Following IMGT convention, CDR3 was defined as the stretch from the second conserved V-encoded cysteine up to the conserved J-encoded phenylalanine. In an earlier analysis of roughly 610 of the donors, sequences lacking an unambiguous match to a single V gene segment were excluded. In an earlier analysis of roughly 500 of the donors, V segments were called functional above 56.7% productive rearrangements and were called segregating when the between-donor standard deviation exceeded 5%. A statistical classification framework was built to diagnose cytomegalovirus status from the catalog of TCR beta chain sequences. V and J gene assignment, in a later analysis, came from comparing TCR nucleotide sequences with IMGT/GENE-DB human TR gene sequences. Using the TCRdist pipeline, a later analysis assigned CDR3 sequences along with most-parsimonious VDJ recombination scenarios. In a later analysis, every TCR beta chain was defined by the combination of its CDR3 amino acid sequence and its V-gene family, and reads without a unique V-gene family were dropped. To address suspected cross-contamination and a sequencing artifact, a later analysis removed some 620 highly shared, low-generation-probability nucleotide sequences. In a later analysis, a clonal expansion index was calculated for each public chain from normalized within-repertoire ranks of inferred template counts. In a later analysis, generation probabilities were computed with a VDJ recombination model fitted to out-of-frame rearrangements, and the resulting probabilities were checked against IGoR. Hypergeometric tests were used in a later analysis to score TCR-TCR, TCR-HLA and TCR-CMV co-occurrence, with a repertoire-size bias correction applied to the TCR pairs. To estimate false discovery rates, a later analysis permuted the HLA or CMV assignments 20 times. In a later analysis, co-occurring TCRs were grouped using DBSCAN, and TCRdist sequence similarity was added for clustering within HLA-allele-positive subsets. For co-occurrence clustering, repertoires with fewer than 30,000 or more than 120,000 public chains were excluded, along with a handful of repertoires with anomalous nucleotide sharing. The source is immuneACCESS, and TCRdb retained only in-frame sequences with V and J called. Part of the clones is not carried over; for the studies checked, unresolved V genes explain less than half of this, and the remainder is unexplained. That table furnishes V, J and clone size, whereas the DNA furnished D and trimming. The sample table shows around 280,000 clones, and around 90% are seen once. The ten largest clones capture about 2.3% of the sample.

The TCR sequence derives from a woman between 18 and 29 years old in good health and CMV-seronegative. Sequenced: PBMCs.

CDR3 region: CASSDRSSTDTQYF. Read as DNA, the sequence is TGCGCCAGCAGCGACAGGTCATCCACAGATACGCAGTATTTT. The chain is encoded by TRBV10-1 joined to TRBJ2-3, and the D gene may be TRBD1, 6 bases matching. V lost 6 bases and J lost 2 bases; the stretch between them is 12 bases long. The CDR3 spans 14 residues, from the cysteine through the phenylalanine. Only the CDR3 region is kept as DNA, spanning 42 bases read in frame from base 1. The germline V gene (reference sequence) gives CDR1 as WNHNN and CDR2 as SYGVQD.